What follows are 27 T cell receptor beta chains derived from one specimen sequenced in a study of vaccination effects on CD4 cells after COVID-19. Antigen specificity for these receptors is unknown. Using viral peptide pools, the ViraFEST assay grew out antigen-specific CD4+ T cells prior to sequencing. Following a roughly 10-day culture, CD4+ T cells were purified. Vaccinees lacked prior SARS-CoV-2 infection and tested negative for nucleocapsid antibodies. TCRdb's table, derived via immunoSEQ multiplex PCR, lists solely in-frame clones and lacks some. The sample lists roughly 21,000 clones; roughly 73% were seen once. The material was CD4+ T cells from PBMCs cultured with HCoV-NL63 spike peptides, obtained before COVID-19 vaccination. These TCRs come from a human donor who received a COVID-19 vaccine.

A single count supports this clone. CDR3 coding DNA: TGTGCCAGCAGCGGCCGGGACAGAAACACTGAAGCTTTCTTT. It encodes CASSGRDRNTEAFF. This rearrangement joins TRBV7-2 to TRBJ1-1, with TRBD1 identical over 7 bases. Trimming removed 5 bases from V and 2 bases from J; junction bases left unmatched: 5. The CDR3 has 14 residues. Germline V gene data show CDR1 as SGHTA and CDR2 as FQGNSA.

The chain carries TRBV25-1 and TRBJ1-1, with D perhaps matching TRBD1 (5 bases). From germline, CDR1 is MGHDK and CDR2 SYGVNS. The CDR3 contains 13 residues. The ends were cut back, 1 base at V and 9 bases at J, with 12 bases in the middle. CDR3 amino acids: CASSESGRAKAFF. CDR3 sequence (DNA): TGTGCCAGCAGTGAATCGGGCAGGGCGAAAGCTTTCTTT.

CDR3 nucleotide sequence: TGTGCCAGCAGCTTACAAACGAACACTGAAGCTTTCTTT. This gives the protein CASSLQTNTEAFF. The chain joins TRBV7-9 to TRBJ1-1, with D unclear. The length of the CDR3 is 13 residues. Trimming left V 2 bases short and J 1 base short, with 5 bases between. Germline V gives CDR1 SEHNR, CDR2 FQNEAQ (reference sequence).

This clone was seen a single time. The chain has TRBV10-3 and TRBJ1-4; D possibly corresponds to TRBD1 (5 bases). V was cut by 2 bases and J by 7 bases, with 11 bases left in between. The germline V gene has CDR1 ENHRY and CDR2 SYGVKD. CDR3 length: 14 residues. The CDR3 sequence: CAISEREGREKLFF. The CDR3 nucleotides are TGTGCCATCAGTGAGCGAGAGGGGCGTGAAAAACTGTTTTTT.

CDR3: CASSKVGGSSYNEQFF. The CDR3 DNA reads TGTGCCAGTAGTAAGGTCGGCGGGAGCTCCTACAATGAGCAGTTCTTC. This rearrangement joins TRBV19 to TRBJ2-1, with 7 bases lining up with TRBD2. This CDR3 spans 16 amino acids. Germline V gene lookup returns CDR1 LNHDA and CDR2 SQIVND (reference sequence). The J segment lost 0 bases and the V segment lost 4 bases, leaving 6 bases of the junction unmatched.

This chain joins TRBV27 and TRBJ1-1; 9 nucleotides match TRBD1. Germline V gene sequence: CDR1 MNHEY, CDR2 SMNVEV (reference sequence). V shed 6 bases and J 11 bases; nucleotides not matched to a gene: 13. CDR3 length: 14 amino acids. In nucleotides, the CDR3 is TGTGCCAGCAGAGCCCGCCGGGACAGGGATATGGCTTTCTTT. It encodes CASRARRDRDMAFF.

The chain links TRBV5-6 to TRBJ2-3, with 7 bases lining up with TRBD2. CDR3 length: 16 residues. CDR1 is SGHDT and CDR2 is YYEEEE in the germline V gene. Trimming at V came to 2 bases and at J to 3 bases, leaving 9 bases not matched to a gene. This CDR3 reads CASSFLAGVLTDTQYF. For the CDR3, the DNA is TGTGCCAGCAGCTTCCTCGCGGGGGTTTTGACAGATACGCAGTATTTT.

The chain uses TRBV6-5 and TRBJ2-7; the D is unclear. V lost 4 bases and J 4 bases, leaving 11 bases between the germline ends. The CDR3 is 13 residues long. Germline V gives CDR1 MNHEY, CDR2 SVGAGI. The CDR3 sequence: CASSLIMGYEQYF. CDR3 in DNA: TGTGCCAGCAGTTTAATCATGGGATACGAGCAGTACTTC.

The chain employs TRBV6-1 and TRBJ1-3; D is undetermined. The CDR3 extends over 16 amino acids. Germline lookup yields CDR1 MNHNS and CDR2 SASEGT. The V and J ends lost 1 base and 0 bases respectively, with 10 bases between them. The CDR3 here is CASSEVLGSSGNTIYF. In DNA, the CDR3 is TGTGCCAGCAGTGAAGTACTGGGGTCCTCTGGAAACACCATATATTTT.

The chain employs TRBV6-2 or TRBV6-3 and TRBJ1-1; D uncertain. The length of the CDR3 is 13 residues. Germline CDR1 reads MNHEY; CDR2 reads SVGEGT. Trimming took 6 bases from V and 3 from J, leaving 11 bases between them. The CDR3 DNA reads TGTGCCAGCAGCTCCCTGCTTCACACTGAAGCTTTCTTT. It translates to CASSSLLHTEAFF.

A single count supports this clone. The rearrangement links TRBV7-9 to TRBJ1-5; the D gene is possibly TRBD1 (6 bases). Trimming took 4 bases from V and 4 from J, leaving 17 bases between them. This CDR3 comprises 16 residues. The germline V gene has CDR1 SEHNR and CDR2 FQNEAQ (reference sequence). The CDR3 DNA reads TGTGCCAGCAGCTCCTCTGAAACAGGGTGGAATCAGCCCCAGCATTTT. Residues: CASSSSETGWNQPQHF.

The rearrangement joins TRBV27 to TRBJ1-1; D not resolved. There are 13 residues in the CDR3. Germline V lookup: CDR1 MNHEY, CDR2 SMNVEV (reference sequence). V lost 3 bases, J lost 1 base, and 6 bases lay in between. The CDR3 DNA is TGTGCCAGCAGTTTCCCGGGGAACACTGAAGCTTTCTTT. The encoded protein is CASSFPGNTEAFF.

Written as DNA, the CDR3 is TGTGCCAGCAGTTCCTCCGGGACAGCTAACACTGAAGCTTTCTTT. Translated: CASSSSGTANTEAFF. V is TRBV27 and J is TRBJ1-1; TRBD1 agrees at 7 bases. CDR1 is MNHEY, CDR2 SMNVEV, per germline (reference sequence). With 4 bases clipped from V and 2 bases from J, the junction kept 7 bases outside the gene matches. There are 15 residues in the CDR3.

The sample holds a few counts of this clone. Other DNA sequences in this sample translate to the same CDR3. J is TRBJ2-7 and V is TRBV28; 7 positions match TRBD2. V trimming: 2 bases; J trimming: 2 bases; junction bases outside the gene matches: 3. Germline V gene lookup returns CDR1 MDHEN and CDR2 SYDVKM. CDR3 size: 14 residues. This CDR3 is CASSLRLAAYEQYF. The CDR3 coding sequence is TGTGCCAGCAGTTTAAGGCTAGCGGCCTACGAGCAGTACTTC.

The DNA for the CDR3 is TGTGCCAGCGCCAAGGCTCACACCTCCTACAATGAGCAGTTCTTC. Amino acids: CASAKAHTSYNEQFF. The V and J genes are TRBV2 and TRBJ2-1; D is ambiguous. Trimming removed 8 bases from V and 0 bases from J, with 14 bases in between. CDR1 is SNHLY and CDR2 is FYNNEI in the germline V gene. This CDR3 contains 15 residues.

This clone was detected once. The gene calls are TRBV7-9 and TRBJ1-2, with a tentative D call TRBD1 (5 bases). In germline, CDR1 is SEHNR, CDR2 FQNEAQ (reference sequence). The V and J ends lost 4 bases and 1 base respectively, with 10 bases between them. The CDR3 totals 14 residues. CDR3 coding DNA: TGTGCCAGCAGCTCGGGACGCCTTAACTATGGCTACACCTTC. Protein product: CASSSGRLNYGYTF. The whole variable domain, filled in from reference TRBV7-9 and TRBJ1-2, reads DTGVSQNPRHKITKRGQNVTFRCDPISEHNRLYWYRQTLGQGPEFLTYFQNEAQLEKSRLLSDRFSAERPKGSFSTLEIQRTEQGDSAMYLCASSSGRLNYGYTFGSGTRLTVV.

The chain links TRBV5-4 to TRBJ2-1; 7 positions match TRBD1. V shed 9 bases and J 0 bases; nucleotides not matched to a gene: 12. The V gene's germline CDR1 is SGHNT and CDR2 YYREEE (reference sequence). This CDR3 comprises 16 residues. The CDR3 spells CATFRGGLSSYNEQFF. CDR3 sequence (DNA): TGTGCCACTTTCCGAGGGGGCTTGAGCTCCTACAATGAGCAGTTCTTC.

This clone showed up just once. The genes are TRBV3-1 (or the pseudogene TRBV3-2) and TRBJ2-2; D might be TRBD2 (6 bases). V lost 4 bases and J lost 7, with 19 bases in between. The CDR3 has 16 amino acids. Germline V gene data show CDR1 as LGHDT and CDR2 as YNNKEL (reference sequence). The CDR3 sequence: CASSPRAWRDHGELFF. CDR3 nucleotides: TGTGCCAGCAGCCCCCGGGCTTGGCGGGACCACGGGGAGCTGTTTTTT.

The chain combines TRBV5-1 with TRBJ2-7; D is uncertain. Trimming cost V 4 bases and J 3 bases, with 14 bases left between them. This CDR3 region has 14 residues. CDR1 is SGHRS and CDR2 is YFSETQ in the germline V gene. This CDR3 reads CASSLTFGSYEQYF. DNA of the CDR3: TGCGCCAGCAGCCTCACCTTCGGTAGCTACGAGCAGTACTTC.

The chain joins TRBV28 to TRBJ1-1; no definite D call. CDR1 MDHEN and CDR2 SYDVKM come from the germline V gene. Trimming stripped 4 bases from V and 5 bases from J, with 14 bases between. The CDR3 is 14 residues long. The CDR3 spells CASSSPGERTEAFF. The CDR3 DNA reads as TGTGCCAGCAGTTCCCCCGGGGAGCGGACTGAAGCTTTCTTT.

This rearrangement joins TRBV27 to TRBJ2-1; D may be TRBD1 or TRBD2 (5 bases each). The CDR3 has 17 residues. CDR1 is MNHEY, CDR2 SMNVEV, per germline (reference sequence). V lost 5 bases and J 6 bases, leaving 23 bases between the germline ends. The CDR3 DNA follows: TGTGCCAGCAGTCCAGGGACGGCCAGGCGGGCTCGCAATGAGCAGTTCTTC. Translation: CASSPGTARRARNEQFF.

This clone was observed a handful of times. V is TRBV12-3 or TRBV12-4 and J is TRBJ1-6, with D tentatively TRBD1 (5 bases). CDR3 size: 12 residues. V was cut by 3 bases and J by 8 bases, with 5 bases left in between. This CDR3 is CASSFRDSPLHF. The CDR3 DNA reads TGTGCCAGCAGTTTCAGGGATTCACCCCTCCACTTT.

This clone was recorded once. The chain employs TRBV6-5 and TRBJ2-3; D is unclear. CDR1 and CDR2 from the germline V gene are MNHEY and SVGAGI. Trimming stripped 6 bases from V and 6 bases from J, with 13 bases between. The CDR3 sequence is 13 residues long. DNA for the CDR3: TGTGCCAGCAGAGAGTCCAGCCCGGATACGCAGTATTTT. Its translation is CASRESSPDTQYF.

The chain combines TRBV3-1 (or the pseudogene TRBV3-2) with TRBJ2-5; TRBD2 agrees at 11 bases. V lost 4 bases and J lost 1; bases outside the gene matches: 11. The germline gives CDR1 LGHDT, CDR2 YNNKEL (reference sequence). There are 18 residues in the CDR3. CDR3 DNA: TGTGCCAGCAGCCTACCCCTCCTACTAGCGGGGGTCCAAGAGACCCAGTACTTC. As protein: CASSLPLLLAGVQETQYF.

Concerning this clone: Relative to the germline gene, one junction end is altered; a read error may explain this. This sequence joins TRBV7-7 and TRBJ1-1; D is unclear. The length of the CDR3 is 13 residues. Germline CDR1 and CDR2: SSHAT and FNYEAQ (reference sequence). CDR3 nucleotides: TGTGCTAGCAGCCTTCAACCGAACACTGAAGCTTTCTTT. This codes for CASSLQPNTEAFF. Looking up the rest from reference TRBV7-7 and TRBJ1-1 gives the full variable domain: GAGVSQSPRYKVTKRGQDVTLRCDPISSHATLYWYQQALGQGPEFLTYFNYEAQPDKSGLPSDRFSAERPEGSISTLTIQRTEQRDSAMYRCASSLQPNTEAFFGQGTRLTVV.

J is TRBJ2-1 and V is TRBV9, with 10 positions matching TRBD2. Germline-derived CDR1 and CDR2 are SGDLS and YYNGEE. This CDR3 is 15 amino acids long. V was clipped by 3 bases and J by 2 bases; unmatched bases: 2. The CDR3 loop is CASSGSGRAYNEQFF. CDR3 sequence (DNA): TGTGCCAGCAGCGGAAGCGGGAGGGCCTACAATGAGCAGTTCTTC.

This chain links TRBV30 with TRBJ2-1; D is possibly TRBD1 or TRBD2 (5 bases each). The CDR3 loop spans 14 amino acids. Trimming removed 0 bases at V and 5 bases at J, with 11 bases between. The germline gives CDR1 GTSNPN, CDR2 SVGIG (reference sequence). The CDR3 is CAWSVLRGHNEQFF. CDR3 nucleotide sequence: TGTGCCTGGAGTGTACTGAGGGGTCACAATGAGCAGTTCTTC.